Shown below are 16 T cell receptor beta chains from a single sample sequenced in a study of blood T cell repertoires in COVID-19. Assay used: immunoSEQ multiplex PCR; TCRdb lists only in-frame clones, some missing. The sample has some 250,000 clones; about 83% are singletons. Sequencing was done on a sample of peripheral blood. Every receptor here comes from a man aged 30 to 45 who had recovered from COVID-19.

This chain connects TRBV28 to TRBJ1-1; 8 bases agree with TRBD1. Germline-derived CDR1 and CDR2 are MDHEN and SYDVKM. V shed 8 bases, J shed 6 bases, and the junction held 8 bases outside the gene matches. The CDR3 consists of 13 residues. The CDR3 spells CASPRTGSAEAFF. Written as DNA, the CDR3 is TGTGCCAGCCCAAGGACAGGGTCTGCTGAAGCTTTCTTT.

CDR3 sequence: CASSKGGPSYEQYF. For the CDR3, the DNA is TGTGCCAGCAGTAAGGGGGGGCCCTCCTACGAGCAGTACTTC. The rearrangement uses TRBV6-5 and TRBJ2-7, with TRBD2 as a possible D gene (7 bases). The CDR3 contains 14 residues. Germline CDR1 MNHEY, CDR2 SVGAGI. The germline V and J ends were trimmed by 5 bases and 0 bases, with 11 bases remaining between them.

The rearrangement links TRBV19 to TRBJ2-1; D is undetermined. The CDR3 has 13 amino acids. CDR1 LNHDA and CDR2 SQIVND come from the germline V gene (reference sequence). The V end was cut by 2 bases, the J end by 5 bases, with 7 bases between. The CDR3 loop is CASSIIHNNEQFF. The CDR3 region has the DNA TGTGCCAGTAGTATAATCCACAACAATGAGCAGTTCTTC.

The chain has TRBV24-1 and TRBJ2-5; D may be TRBD2 (6 bases). CDR3 size: 12 residues. V lost 10 bases to trimming and J lost 7 bases, with 15 bases between them. Germline CDR1 is KGHDR and CDR2 is SFDVKD. The CDR3 spells CATRDSRGTQYF. CDR3 nucleotides: TGTGCCACGAGGGACTCCCGTGGGACCCAGTACTTC.

This clone has just one count. At the DNA level, this CDR3 is encoded by other sequences in the same sample as well. The CDR3 is CASSPGRSTDTQYF. The CDR3 DNA reads as TGTGCCAGCAGCCCCGGGAGGAGCACAGATACGCAGTATTTT. The chain employs TRBV7-2 and TRBJ2-3; 7 bases line up with TRBD2. V was pared by 5 bases and J by 0 bases, with 2 bases of the junction left unmatched. Germline CDR1 is SGHTA and CDR2 is FQGNSA. There are 14 residues in the CDR3.

This CDR3 reads CASRPGQYEQYV. The CDR3 bases are TGTGCCAGCAGGCCGGGACAGTACGAGCAGTACGTC. This chain uses TRBV2 with TRBJ2-7; TRBD1 matches at 7 bases. Germline V gives CDR1 SNHLY, CDR2 FYNNEI. The CDR3 is 12 residues long. V trimming: 6 bases; J trimming: 4 bases; junction bases outside the gene matches: 3.

The V and J genes are TRBV14 and TRBJ2-3; 8 nucleotides agree with TRBD2. The ends lost 1 base at V and 1 base at J; junction bases unmatched: 4. The CDR3 is 16 amino acids. Germline CDR1 and CDR2: SGHDN and FVKESK. Here the CDR3 DNA reads TGTGCCAGCAGCCAAGGTTTTAGCGGGGGCACAGATACGCAGTATTTT. Protein: CASSQGFSGGTDTQYF. Supplemented by reference TRBV14 and TRBJ2-3, the full variable domain reads EAGVTQFPSHSVIEKGQTVTLRCDPISGHDNLYWYRRVMGKEIKFLLHFVKESKQDESGMPNNRFLAERTGGTYSTLKVQPAELEDSGVYFCASSQGFSGGTDTQYFGPGTRLTVL.

The genes are TRBV5-1 and TRBJ2-3, with 9 bases aligning to TRBD2. Unmatched junction bases numbered 6, after V lost 2 bases and J lost 2 bases. Germline V gene data show CDR1 as SGHRS and CDR2 as YFSETQ. CDR3 size: 16 residues. The CDR3 is CASSLAGGGSTDTQYF. As DNA, the CDR3 is TGCGCCAGCAGCTTAGCGGGGGGCGGGTCCACAGATACGCAGTATTTT.

V is TRBV2 and J is TRBJ2-2; 10 positions agree with TRBD2. This CDR3 region has 14 residues. V trimming: 6 bases; J trimming: 7 bases; junction bases outside the gene matches: 5. Germline CDR1 is SNHLY and CDR2 is FYNNEI. The CDR3 coding sequence is TGTGCCAGCAGAAAGCGGGGGGGCGTCGGGGAGCTGTTTTTT. Its translation is CASRKRGGVGELFF. The full variable domain, completed using reference TRBV2 and TRBJ2-2, is EPEVTQTPSHQVTQMGQEVILRCVPISNHLYFYWYRQILGQKVEFLVSFYNNEISEKSEIFDDQFSVERPDGSNFTLKIRSTKLEDSAMYFCASRKRGGVGELFFGEGSRLTVL.

This clone was picked up one time. The V gene is TRBV6-6, the J gene TRBJ1-1; D gene unclear. From germline, CDR1 is MNHNY and CDR2 SVGAGI (reference sequence). CDR3 size: 14 residues. V was pared by 7 bases and J by 8 bases, with 20 bases between. The CDR3 sequence: CASTSPEGPTEAFF. CDR3 nucleotides: TGTGCCAGCACATCCCCCGAGGGCCCCACGGAAGCTTTCTTT.

V is TRBV7-8 and J is TRBJ2-3; TRBD2 aligns across 13 bases. CDR3 length: 19 residues. The trim removed 5 bases at V and 0 bases at J, leaving 11 bases unmatched. Germline CDR1 and CDR2: SGHVS and FQNEAQ. The DNA of the CDR3 is TGTGCCAGCAGCCCCGGACTAGCGGGGGTGGCAACTAGCACAGATACGCAGTATTTT. It translates to CASSPGLAGVATSTDTQYF.

The chain has TRBV7-6 and TRBJ1-1; 7 bases are a match to TRBD1. This CDR3 comprises 15 residues. Germline values: CDR1 SGHVS, CDR2 FNYEAQ. V was clipped by 5 bases and J by 5 bases; unmatched bases: 11. The CDR3 DNA is TGTGCCAGCAGCCCGCCAAAGGGGGCAGGAACTGAAGCTTTCTTT. As protein: CASSPPKGAGTEAFF.

Many counts were recorded for this clone. The chain recombines TRBV6-1 with TRBJ2-6, with unresolved D. Germline assignment: CDR1 MNHNS and CDR2 SASEGT. V lost 2 bases to trimming and J lost 0 bases, with 5 bases between them. This CDR3 spans 15 amino acids. CDR3 loop: CASSERHSGANVLTF. In DNA, the CDR3 is TGTGCCAGCAGTGAACGACACTCTGGGGCCAACGTCCTGACTTTC.

The chain joins TRBV11-2 to TRBJ1-3; the D gene is possibly TRBD1 (5 bases). V lost 5 bases to trimming and J lost 1 base, with 15 bases between them. The CDR3 length is 16 residues. Germline V CDR1 and CDR2: SGHAT, FQNNGV. Written as DNA, the CDR3 is TGTGCCAGCAGCCCCCCAGGGAAATGGTCTGGAAACACCATATATTTT. Amino acids: CASSPPGKWSGNTIYF.

This chain links TRBV10-3 with TRBJ2-3, with 9 bases lining up with TRBD1. CDR1 ENHRY and CDR2 SYGVKD come from the germline V gene. This CDR3 contains 15 residues. Germline trimming cut 6 bases from V and 2 bases from J; bases unmatched to any gene: 6. In DNA, the CDR3 is TGTGCCATCAGCCGGACAGGGGCAATCACAGATACGCAGTATTTT. Translating it yields CAISRTGAITDTQYF.

The chain links TRBV7-8 to TRBJ2-7, with unresolved D. The V gene's germline CDR1 is SGHVS and CDR2 FQNEAQ. This CDR3 has 13 amino acids. Deletions cut 2 bases from V and 2 bases from J, with 7 bases between. DNA of the CDR3: TGTGCCAGCAGCTTACCCCCCGCCTACGAGCAGTACTTC. This translates into CASSLPPAYEQYF.